These 16 T cell receptor beta chains were sequenced from one sample in a study of cytomegalovirus exposure and HLA in healthy donors. In the PCR, 60 Vbeta and 13 Jbeta primers were used. Measured with immunoSEQ multiplex PCR; TCRdb has only the in-frame clones, and not every one. This sample yields 110,000 to 150,000 clones, of which around 84% are seen a single time; 2% to 2.5% belongs to the top ten. Sequenced: PBMCs. These receptors were collected from a boy aged 2-15 years in good health and CMV-seronegative.

The chain has TRBV6-5 and TRBJ2-7; no reliable D call. The CDR3 consists of 11 residues. Germline V lookup: CDR1 MNHEY, CDR2 SVGAGI. Trimming removed 5 bases from V and 2 bases from J, with 4 bases in between. CDR3 residues: CASSDTYEQYF. CDR3 sequence (DNA): TGTGCCAGCAGTGACACCTACGAGCAGTACTTC.

A word on this clone: The CDR3 carries no conserved terminal phenylalanine or tryptophan, so it likely arises from a read error. The rearrangement uses TRBV6-4 and TRBJ2-3, with D tentatively TRBD1 (5 bases). The germline gives CDR1 MRHNA, CDR2 SNTAGT. With 1 base removed from V and 2 bases from J, the gap between germline ends came to 10 bases. CDR3 length equals 15 residues. CDR3 coding DNA: TGTGCCAGCAGTGACTTAGAAGGGGACACAGATACGCAGTATCTT. Protein: CASSDLEGDTDTQYL.

This clone was counted a single time. The chain couples TRBV4-1 to TRBJ2-3, with D perhaps matching TRBD1 (6 bases). Trimming took 0 bases from V and 5 from J, leaving 15 bases between them. Germline loops: CDR1 MGHRA, CDR2 YSYEKL. The length of the CDR3 is 16 residues. The CDR3 coding sequence is TGCGCCAGCAGCCAAGATATGGGGGCCCTCGGAGATACGCAGTATTTT. Translation gives CASSQDMGALGDTQYF.

The J gene is TRBJ2-1, the V gene TRBV7-9, with a possible D match to TRBD1 (7 bases). The CDR3 has 14 amino acids. V was shortened by 5 bases and J by 4 bases, with 12 bases between the two germline ends. Germline V gene data show CDR1 as SEHNR and CDR2 as FQNEAQ (reference sequence). This CDR3 reads CASSPQGGYNEQFF. The DNA for the CDR3 is TGTGCCAGCAGCCCCCAGGGGGGTTACAATGAGCAGTTCTTC.

The chain is built from TRBV4-3 and TRBJ2-7, with 9 bases fitting TRBD1. The CDR3 has 16 residues. Germline loops: CDR1 LGHNA, CDR2 YSLEER. With 1 base clipped from V and 6 bases from J, the junction kept 10 bases outside the gene matches. Here the CDR3 DNA reads TGCGCCAGCAGCCAAGTTTTAAGGGACAGGGTGTCCGAGCAGTACTTC. Encoded protein: CASSQVLRDRVSEQYF.

The chain combines TRBV5-1 with TRBJ1-5, with TRBD1 matching over 7 bases. The junction had 2 bases not matched to a gene; V was cut back by 0 bases and J by 2 bases. CDR3 size: 15 residues. Germline loops: CDR1 SGHRS, CDR2 YFSETQ. The CDR3 DNA reads as TGCGCCAGCAGCTTGGGACAGGGAGGCAATCAGCCCCAGCATTTT. Protein sequence: CASSLGQGGNQPQHF.

V usage is TRBV7-9 and J usage is TRBJ1-4, with D uncertain. Germline V gene sequence: CDR1 SEHNR, CDR2 FQNEAQ (reference sequence). V was shortened by 0 bases and J by 8 bases, with 13 bases between the two germline ends. The CDR3 loop spans 15 amino acids. The CDR3 is CASSLAGRTGEKLFF. The CDR3 nucleotides read TGTGCCAGCAGCTTAGCGGGGAGAACGGGGGAAAAACTGTTTTTT.

This chain uses TRBV5-4 with TRBJ2-5; TRBD2 matches at 11 bases. The CDR3 extends over 14 amino acids. V was pared by 4 bases and J by 2 bases, with 1 base of the junction left unmatched. Germline CDR1 SGHNT, CDR2 YYREEE (reference sequence). CDR3 sequence reads: CASSGTSGQETQYF. Written as DNA, the CDR3 is TGTGCCAGCAGCGGGACTAGCGGACAAGAGACCCAGTACTTC. Full variable domain (remainder filled in from reference TRBV5-4 and TRBJ2-5): ETGVTQSPTHLIKTRGQQVTLRCSSQSGHNTVSWYQQALGQGPQFIFQYYREEENGRGNFPPRFSGLQFPNYSSELNVNALELDDSALYLCASSGTSGQETQYFGPGTRLLVL.

The chain carries TRBV6-5 and TRBJ1-2; 7 bases agree with TRBD1. The germline V gene has CDR1 MNHEY and CDR2 SVGAGI. The CDR3 totals 12 residues. The trim removed 7 bases at V and 6 bases at J, leaving 5 bases unmatched. For the CDR3, the DNA is TGTGCCAGCATCAGGGGGTCTGATGGCTACACCTTC. This codes for CASIRGSDGYTF.

The rearrangement uses TRBV5-1 and TRBJ1-1; D is undetermined. The CDR3 extends over 14 amino acids. Germline loops: CDR1 SGHRS, CDR2 YFSETQ. V lost 0 bases and J lost 5, with 11 bases in between. The CDR3 loop reads CASSLEVGITEAFF. The CDR3 nucleotides are TGCGCCAGCAGCTTGGAAGTGGGCATAACTGAAGCTTTCTTT.

This clone has only a few counts. This chain uses TRBV13 with TRBJ2-7, with D hard to call. The CDR3 is made up of 14 amino acids. V was cut by 1 base and J by 0 bases, with 7 bases left in between. CDR1 PRHDT and CDR2 FYEKMQ come from the germline V gene (reference sequence). The CDR3 region is CASSLVASSYEQYF. CDR3 nucleotide sequence: TGTGCCAGCAGCTTAGTAGCTAGCTCCTACGAGCAGTACTTC.

This clone has only a few counts. J is TRBJ2-7 and V is TRBV5-6, with D possibly TRBD1 on 5 matching bases. CDR1 SGHDT and CDR2 YYEEEE come from the germline V gene. This CDR3 has 12 amino acids. V was pared by 2 bases and J by 4 bases, with 7 bases between. The CDR3 protein is CASSFPGYEQYF. The CDR3 nucleotides read TGTGCCAGCAGCTTTCCAGGGTACGAGCAGTACTTC.

V is TRBV7-2 and J is TRBJ1-2; 10 nucleotides align to TRBD1. The junction had 3 bases not matched to a gene; V was cut back by 5 bases and J by 6 bases. The CDR3 spans 13 residues. Germline-derived CDR1 and CDR2 are SGHTA and FQGNSA. CDR3 amino acids: CASSDRGLDGYTF. CDR3 sequence (DNA): TGTGCCAGCAGCGACAGGGGGCTCGATGGCTACACCTTC. Filled out from reference TRBV7-2 and TRBJ1-2, the complete variable domain reads GAGVSQSPSNKVTEKGKDVELRCDPISGHTALYWYRQSLGQGLEFLIYFQGNSAPDKSGLPSDRFSAERTGGSVSTLTIQRTQQEDSAVYLCASSDRGLDGYTFGSGTRLTVV.

The chain joins TRBV9 to TRBJ1-6, with D hard to call. The CDR3 runs to 17 residues. With 4 bases removed from V and 0 bases from J, the gap between germline ends came to 14 bases. Germline V lookup: CDR1 SGDLS, CDR2 YYNGEE. CDR3 bases: TGTGCCAGCAGCCGAGCCGAGGGAAGCTCCTATAATTCACCCCTCCACTTT. The encoded protein is CASSRAEGSSYNSPLHF.

The chain's CDR3 is CASSRSVANTEAFF. CDR3 coding DNA: TGTGCCAGCAGTCGGTCGGTCGCGAACACTGAAGCTTTCTTT. The genes are TRBV6-5 and TRBJ1-1; D unresolved. The ends were cut back, 5 bases at V and 1 base at J, with 11 bases in the middle. The CDR3 is 14 residues long. In germline, CDR1 is MNHEY, CDR2 SVGAGI.

The chain has TRBV5-1 and TRBJ2-1; D is ambiguous. Trimming cost V 0 bases and J 0 bases, with 4 bases left between them. The CDR3 has 14 residues. Per germline, CDR1 SGHRS and CDR2 YFSETQ. The CDR3 DNA sequence: TGCGCCAGCAGCTTGGCCAGCTCCTACAATGAGCAGTTCTTC. This gives the protein CASSLASSYNEQFF.